This T cell receptor beta chain stems from a study of CD8+CD57+ T cells in acquired aplastic anemia. For the study at large: On average, sorted CD4+ and CD8+ cells gave 3 to 4 ug of DNA.

Germline-derived CDR1 and CDR2 are SQVTM and ANQGSEA. CDR3 length: 14 residues. Deletions cut 3 bases from V and 2 bases from J, with 13 bases between. Flow cytometry had shown expanded CD8+CD57+ cells in the patients chosen for sequencing. Untreated patients provided the blood samples, with no therapy given before sampling. Genomic DNA served as template for TCR beta VDJ and CDR3 profiling. TCRdb redid the calling of the reads with MiXCR, one entry per CDR3 protein. The table shows around 170,000 distinct CDR3 sequences, with more than 45% occurring only once. The TCR originated in a human donor with aplastic anemia. The material sequenced was sorted CD4+, CD8+, or CD8+CD57+ T cells (not recorded which) from PBMCs. The V call is TRBV29-1, the J call TRBJ1-1; TRBD1 is a possible D gene (6 bases). The CDR3 region has the DNA TGCAGCGTTGACCCGTCGGGGACAAACACTGAAGCTTTCTTT. Amino acids: CSVDPSGTNTEAFF.